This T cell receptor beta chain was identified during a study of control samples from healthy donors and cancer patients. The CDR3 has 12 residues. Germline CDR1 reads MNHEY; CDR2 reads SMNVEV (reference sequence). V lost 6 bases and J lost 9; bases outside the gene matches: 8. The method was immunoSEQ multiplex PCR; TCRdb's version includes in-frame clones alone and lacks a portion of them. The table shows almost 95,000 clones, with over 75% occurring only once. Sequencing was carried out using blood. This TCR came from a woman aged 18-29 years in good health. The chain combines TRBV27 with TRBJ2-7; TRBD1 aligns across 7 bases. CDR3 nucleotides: TGTGCCAGCAGCACAGCTAGGGGGCCGCAGTACTTC. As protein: CASSTARGPQYF.